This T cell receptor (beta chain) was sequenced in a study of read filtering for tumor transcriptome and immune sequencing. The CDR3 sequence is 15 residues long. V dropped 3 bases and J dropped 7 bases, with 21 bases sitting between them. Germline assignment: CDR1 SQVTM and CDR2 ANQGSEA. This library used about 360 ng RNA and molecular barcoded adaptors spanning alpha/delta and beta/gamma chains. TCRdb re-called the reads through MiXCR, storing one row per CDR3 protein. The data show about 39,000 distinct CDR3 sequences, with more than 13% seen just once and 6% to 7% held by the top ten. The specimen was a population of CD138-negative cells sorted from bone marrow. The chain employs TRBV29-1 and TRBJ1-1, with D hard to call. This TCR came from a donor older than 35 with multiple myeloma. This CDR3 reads CSVDSVGKLQGEAFF. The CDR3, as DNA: TGCAGCGTTGATTCCGTGGGCAAACTACAAGGTGAAGCTTTCTTT.